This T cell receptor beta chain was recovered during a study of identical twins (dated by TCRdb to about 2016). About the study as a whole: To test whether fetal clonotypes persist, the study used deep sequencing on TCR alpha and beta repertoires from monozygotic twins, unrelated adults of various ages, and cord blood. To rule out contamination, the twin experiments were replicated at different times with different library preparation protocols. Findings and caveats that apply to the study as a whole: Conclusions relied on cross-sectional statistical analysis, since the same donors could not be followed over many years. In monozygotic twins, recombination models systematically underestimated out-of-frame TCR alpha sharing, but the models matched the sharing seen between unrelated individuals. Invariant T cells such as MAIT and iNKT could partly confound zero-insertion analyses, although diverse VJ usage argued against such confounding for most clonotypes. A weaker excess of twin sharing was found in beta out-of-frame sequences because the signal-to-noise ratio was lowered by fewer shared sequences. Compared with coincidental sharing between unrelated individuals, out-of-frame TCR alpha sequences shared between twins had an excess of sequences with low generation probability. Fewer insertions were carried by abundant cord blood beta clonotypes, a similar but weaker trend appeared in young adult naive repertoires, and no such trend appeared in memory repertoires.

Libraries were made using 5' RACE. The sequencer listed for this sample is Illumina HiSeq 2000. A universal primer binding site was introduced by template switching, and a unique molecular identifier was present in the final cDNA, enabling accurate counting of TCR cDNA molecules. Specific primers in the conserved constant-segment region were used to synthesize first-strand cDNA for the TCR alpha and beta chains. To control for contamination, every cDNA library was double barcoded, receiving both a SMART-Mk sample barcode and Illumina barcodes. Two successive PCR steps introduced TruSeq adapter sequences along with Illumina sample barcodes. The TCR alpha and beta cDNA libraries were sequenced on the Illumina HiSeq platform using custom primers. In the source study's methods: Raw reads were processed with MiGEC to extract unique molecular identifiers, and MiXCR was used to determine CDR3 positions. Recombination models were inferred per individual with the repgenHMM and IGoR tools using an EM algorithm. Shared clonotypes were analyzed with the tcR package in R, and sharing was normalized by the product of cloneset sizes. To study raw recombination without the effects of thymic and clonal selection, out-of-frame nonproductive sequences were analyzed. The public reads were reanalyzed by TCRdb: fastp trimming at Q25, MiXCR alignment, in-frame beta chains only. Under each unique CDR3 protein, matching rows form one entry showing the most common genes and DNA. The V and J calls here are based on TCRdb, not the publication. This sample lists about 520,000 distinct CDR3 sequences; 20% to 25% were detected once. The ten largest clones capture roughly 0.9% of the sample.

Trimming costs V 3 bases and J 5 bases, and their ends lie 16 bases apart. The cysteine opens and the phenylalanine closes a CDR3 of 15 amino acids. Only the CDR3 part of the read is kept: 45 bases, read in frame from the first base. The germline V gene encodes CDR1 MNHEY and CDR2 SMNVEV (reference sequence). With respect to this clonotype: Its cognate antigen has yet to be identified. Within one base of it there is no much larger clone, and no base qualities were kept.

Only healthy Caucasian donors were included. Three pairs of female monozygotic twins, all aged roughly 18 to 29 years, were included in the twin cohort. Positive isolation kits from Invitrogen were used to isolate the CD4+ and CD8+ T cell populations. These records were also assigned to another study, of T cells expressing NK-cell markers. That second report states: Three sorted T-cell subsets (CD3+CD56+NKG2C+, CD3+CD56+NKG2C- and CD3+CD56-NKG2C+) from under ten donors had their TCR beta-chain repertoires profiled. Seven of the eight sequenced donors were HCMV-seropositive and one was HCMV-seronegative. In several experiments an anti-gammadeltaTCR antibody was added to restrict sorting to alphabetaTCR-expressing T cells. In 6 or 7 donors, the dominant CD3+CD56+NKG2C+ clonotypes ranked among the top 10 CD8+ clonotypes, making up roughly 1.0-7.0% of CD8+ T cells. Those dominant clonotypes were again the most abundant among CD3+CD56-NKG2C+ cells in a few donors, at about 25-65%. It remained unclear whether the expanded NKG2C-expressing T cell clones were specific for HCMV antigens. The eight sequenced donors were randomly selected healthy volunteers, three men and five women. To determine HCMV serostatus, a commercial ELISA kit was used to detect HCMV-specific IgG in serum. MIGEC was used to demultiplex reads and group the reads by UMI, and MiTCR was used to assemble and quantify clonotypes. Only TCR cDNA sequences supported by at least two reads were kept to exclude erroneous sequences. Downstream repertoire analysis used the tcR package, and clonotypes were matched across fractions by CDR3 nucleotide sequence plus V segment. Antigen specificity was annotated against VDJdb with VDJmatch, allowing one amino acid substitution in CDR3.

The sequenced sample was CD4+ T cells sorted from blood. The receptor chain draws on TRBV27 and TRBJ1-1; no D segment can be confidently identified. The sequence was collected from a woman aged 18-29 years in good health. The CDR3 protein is CASSLVRLRGTEAFF. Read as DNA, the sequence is TGTGCCAGCAGTTTGGTCCGATTACGAGGGACTGAAGCTTTCTTT.